The following is a TCR beta chain sequence with its context. This clonotype was seen more than once but under ten times. What this receptor recognizes is not known. No much larger clone is present one base from it, and per-base qualities are unavailable. The data derive from a study of T cells in Graves' hyperthyroidism and ophthalmopathy (dated by TCRdb to about 2019). Looking at the study overall: Peripheral blood was collected at initial diagnosis, before any treatment. A discovery cohort of roughly 100 patients, approximately 44 with Graves' ophthalmopathy and approximately 55 with stable Graves' hyperthyroidism, was used to find distinguishing TCR V-J signatures. Whether ophthalmopathy could be predicted prospectively was tested in an independent validation cohort made up of about 18 hyperthyroidism patients plus 17 patients who later progressed to ophthalmopathy. The 75 to 100 discovery patients were divided at random into training and test sets in a 7:3 ratio. Thyroid tissue and blood T-cell repertoires from roughly 6 Graves' hyperthyroidism patients were also compared in the study. After blood sampling, hyperthyroidism patients were treated with methimazole at a starting dose of 30 mg daily, and ophthalmopathy patients were treated with high-dose intravenous methylprednisolone. According to the paper, TCR Vbeta CDR3 sequencing was carried out on over 130 peripheral blood samples, which came from around 43 ophthalmopathy, around 74 hyperthyroidism and roughly 17 progressor patients.

Moderately to severely active disease, a Clinical Activity Score of at least 3, a NOSPECS grade of at least 4, and a duration under 3 months were present in ophthalmopathy patients. Any patient with an uncontrolled infection, another autoimmune disease, pregnancy or lactation was excluded. Diagnoses were established on the basis of clinical symptoms, serum thyroxine and TRAb, thyroid ultrasound, and orbital computed tomography. PBMCs were isolated from about 10 ml of fresh peripheral blood by Ficoll-Paque density gradient centrifugation. Total RNA was extracted with Trizol reagent, and quality was checked on an Agilent 2100 Bioanalyzer. Overall study results and their limits: No statistical method was used to fix the sample size in advance, and group allocation was not hidden from the investigators. Blood samples also contained most of the expanded thyroid clonotypes (frequency above 0.001), which suggests that blood repertoires may reflect thyroid immune responses. During validation, the model predicted progression to ophthalmopathy a median of approximately 6.5 months ahead of onset, with around 71% sensitivity and about 75% specificity. A model built on a 13 V-J signature distinguished ophthalmopathy from stable hyperthyroidism, reaching around 88% sensitivity and approximately 81% specificity in cross-validation and 80%/75% in testing.

For CDR1 and CDR2, the germline V gene lists SGHDN and FVKESK. Trimming removed 0 bases from V and 7 bases from J, leaving 18 bases between the germline ends. The CDR3 numbers 16 residues from cysteine through phenylalanine. Left in the record is the CDR3 DNA by itself, 48 bases read in frame from the first base. The TCR beta CDR3 regions were amplified from RNA transcripts. A first-round RT-PCR of the TCR CDR3 used the HTBI primer set with the Qiagen OneStep RT-PCR kit. Libraries were constructed in a second round of multiplex PCR, after which size selection and purification were carried out. The libraries were sequenced on an Illumina HiSeq2000 using paired-end 100 bp reads. The authors' analysis ran thus. Raw data were processed with SOAPnuke, discarding reads with adapters, uncalled bases, mean Phred below 15, or no exact constant-primer or identifier match. High-quality paired reads were merged with COPE v1.2.5, and unique nucleotide sequences were defined as clonotypes. MiTCR v1.1 was used to align clonotypes to the IMGT TRBV, TRBD and TRBJ reference segments. Analysis was restricted to V-J combinations with a frequency above 0.0001, which covered roughly 99% of repertoires. The TCS score was defined as the ratio of F50 (clonal expansion) to E x V (chaos), calculated using BLOSUM62-based TCRdist between CDR3 peptides within each V-J. Welch's t-statistics and random forest reduced around 550 V-J features to 13, which were used in a naive Bayes classifier (R e1071). The raw public data were reprocessed by TCRdb itself: fastp quality trimming at Q25, MiXCR clonotype calling, in-frame beta chains only. Here each entry gathers all rows of one CDR3 protein and keeps the most common genes and DNA. The V and J calls come from TCRdb's annotation, not from the publication. In this sample the table shows 400,000 to 450,000 distinct CDR3 sequences, over 12% of which occur a single time. Less than 15% of the sample goes to the ten largest clones.

Sequenced material: blood. The TCR sequence derives from a man between 18 and 29 years old with Graves' ophthalmopathy. Here the chain combines TRBV14 and TRBJ2-5, with the D call perhaps TRBD1 or TRBD2, each one matching 5 bases. The CDR3: CASSQDRGFTGGTQYF. The DNA sequence is TGTGCCAGCAGCCAAGATAGGGGTTTCACCGGAGGGACCCAGTACTTC.